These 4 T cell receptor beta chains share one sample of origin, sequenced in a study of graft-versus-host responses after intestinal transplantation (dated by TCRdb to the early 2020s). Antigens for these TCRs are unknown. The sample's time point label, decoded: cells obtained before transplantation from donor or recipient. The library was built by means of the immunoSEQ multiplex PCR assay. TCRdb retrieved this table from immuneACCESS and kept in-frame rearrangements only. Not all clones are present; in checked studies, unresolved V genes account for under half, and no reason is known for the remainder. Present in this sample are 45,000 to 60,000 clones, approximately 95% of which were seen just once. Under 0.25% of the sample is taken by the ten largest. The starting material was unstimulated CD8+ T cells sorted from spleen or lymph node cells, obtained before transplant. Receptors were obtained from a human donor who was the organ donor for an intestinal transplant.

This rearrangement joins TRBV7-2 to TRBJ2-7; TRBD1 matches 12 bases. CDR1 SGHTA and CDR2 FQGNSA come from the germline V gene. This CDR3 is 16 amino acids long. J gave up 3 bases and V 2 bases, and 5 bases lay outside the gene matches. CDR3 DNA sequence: TGTGCCAGCAGCTTATCCGGGACAGGGGGCATCTACGAGCAGTACTTC. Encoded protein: CASSLSGTGGIYEQYF.

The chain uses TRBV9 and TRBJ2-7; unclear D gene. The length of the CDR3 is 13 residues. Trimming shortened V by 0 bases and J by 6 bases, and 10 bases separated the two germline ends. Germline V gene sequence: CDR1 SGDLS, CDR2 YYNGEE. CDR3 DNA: TGTGCCAGCAGCGTAGCCGTTAGCTCCGAGCAGTACTTC. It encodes CASSVAVSSEQYF.

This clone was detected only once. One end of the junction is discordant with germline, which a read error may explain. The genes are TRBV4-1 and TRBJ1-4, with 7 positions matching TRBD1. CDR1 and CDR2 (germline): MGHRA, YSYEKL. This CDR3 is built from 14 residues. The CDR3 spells CACSLDRVDEKLFF. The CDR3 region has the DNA TGCGCCTGCAGCCTAGACAGGGTCGATGAAAAACTGTTTTTT.

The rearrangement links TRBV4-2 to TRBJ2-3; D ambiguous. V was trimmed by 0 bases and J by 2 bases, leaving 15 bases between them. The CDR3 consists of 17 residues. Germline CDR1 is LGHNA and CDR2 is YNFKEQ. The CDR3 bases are TGTGCCAGCAGCCAAGAAGGTAGCCAGGATAACACAGATACGCAGTATTTT. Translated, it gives CASSQEGSQDNTDTQYF.